This T cell receptor beta chain was identified during a study of Graves' ophthalmopathy and Graves' hyperthyroidism. This clonotype has a count of ten or more. Its matching antigen is unknown. General study results and limits: Sensitivity of about 67% and specificity of 72.22% were achieved by the model that predicted ophthalmopathy progression. With just under 90% sensitivity and approximately 79% specificity, a 13-signature model separated ophthalmopathy from stable hyperthyroidism.

This CDR3 region has 13 residues. CDR1 is SQVTM and CDR2 is ANQGSEA in the germline V gene. V was shortened by 7 bases and J by 2 bases, with 15 bases between the two germline ends. The sequenced template was RNA, covering the TCR beta CDR3 region. Following a first-round RT-PCR that used HTBI primers, a second-round multiplex PCR was carried out. A single record per CDR3 protein comes from TCRdb applying MiXCR to the multiplex PCR reads. The sample shows 500,000 to 700,000 distinct CDR3 sequences, 20% to 25% of them seen only once. Cases classed as stable hyperthyroidism had no ophthalmopathy within 18 months of follow-up. Patients were excluded if they had other autoimmune diseases or uncontrolled infections, and likewise if pregnancy or lactation applied.

The rearrangement joins TRBV29-1 to TRBJ2-7; TRBD1 or TRBD2 may be the D gene (5 bases each). Sequenced: peripheral blood. The origin of this receptor is a woman aged 18-29 years with stable Graves' hyperthyroidism. Some clones in this sample may be carry-over from other donors' samples. CDR3 in amino acids: CSGSLGAAYEQYF. Here the CDR3 DNA reads TGCAGCGGGTCTCTCGGGGCGGCCTACGAGCAGTACTTC.